A single TCR beta chain is shown here with its context. Some clones are missing from TCRdb's copy, which holds only in-frame ones; the method was immunoSEQ multiplex PCR. Here the sample spans 110,000 to 150,000 clones, approximately 86% being singletons. The study recruited people aged 18 to 89 years across 24 US areas. Cohort placement rested on clinical history that participants reported themselves. The sample is drawn from a study of blood T cell repertoires in COVID-19. Germline V CDR1 and CDR2: SGHTA, FQGTGA. This CDR3 has 15 amino acids. Trimming pared 1 base from V and 7 bases from J, leaving 14 bases between.

The rearrangement joins TRBV7-3 to TRBJ2-1, with TRBD2 as a possible D gene (5 bases). This receptor was obtained from a woman aged 40 to 50 who had recovered from COVID-19. The specimen was PBMCs or T cells enriched from blood (not recorded which). The CDR3 DNA reads TGTGCCAGCAGCTTAAAATTACTAGATTTAAATGAGCAGTTCTTC. It specifies CASSLKLLDLNEQFF.